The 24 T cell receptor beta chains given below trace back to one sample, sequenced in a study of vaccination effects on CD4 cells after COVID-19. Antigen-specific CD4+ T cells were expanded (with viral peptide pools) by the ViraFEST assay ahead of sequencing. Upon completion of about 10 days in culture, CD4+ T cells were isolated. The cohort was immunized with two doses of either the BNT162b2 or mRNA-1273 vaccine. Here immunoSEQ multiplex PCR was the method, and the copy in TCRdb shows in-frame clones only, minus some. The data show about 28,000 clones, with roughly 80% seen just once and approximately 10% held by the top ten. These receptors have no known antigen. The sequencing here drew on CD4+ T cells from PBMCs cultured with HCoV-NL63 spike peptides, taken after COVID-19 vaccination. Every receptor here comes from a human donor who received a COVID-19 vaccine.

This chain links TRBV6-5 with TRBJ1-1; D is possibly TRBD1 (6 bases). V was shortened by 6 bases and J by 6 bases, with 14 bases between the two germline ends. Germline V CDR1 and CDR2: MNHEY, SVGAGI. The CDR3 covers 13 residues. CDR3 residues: CASRRTNRAEAFF. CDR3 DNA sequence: TGTGCCAGCAGGCGGACAAACAGGGCTGAAGCTTTCTTT.

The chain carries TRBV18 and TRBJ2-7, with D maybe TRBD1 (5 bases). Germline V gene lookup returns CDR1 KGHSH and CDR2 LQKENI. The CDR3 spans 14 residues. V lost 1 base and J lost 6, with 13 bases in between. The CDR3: CASSPLPGFSEQYF. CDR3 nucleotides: TGTGCCAGCTCACCACTTCCAGGGTTTTCCGAGCAGTACTTC.

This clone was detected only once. The CDR3 coding sequence is TGCGCCAGCAGCCCTGGACAGGGGAATGAAAAACTGTTTTTT. Translating it yields CASSPGQGNEKLFF. The chain is built from TRBV5-1 and TRBJ1-4, with 9 bases that match TRBD1. The CDR3 spans 14 residues. V gave up 4 bases and J gave up 5 bases; unmatched junction bases: 3. The germline V gene has CDR1 SGHRS and CDR2 YFSETQ.

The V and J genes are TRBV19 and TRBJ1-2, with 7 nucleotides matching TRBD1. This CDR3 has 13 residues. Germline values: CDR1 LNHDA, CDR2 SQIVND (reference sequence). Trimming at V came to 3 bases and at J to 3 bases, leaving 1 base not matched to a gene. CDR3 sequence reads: CASSIDRDYGYTF. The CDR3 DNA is TGTGCCAGTAGTATCGACAGGGACTATGGCTACACCTTC.

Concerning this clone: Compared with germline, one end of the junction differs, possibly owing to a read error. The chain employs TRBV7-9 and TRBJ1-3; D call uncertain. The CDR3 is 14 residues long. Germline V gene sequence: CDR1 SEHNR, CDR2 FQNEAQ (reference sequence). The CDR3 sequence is CASSPPGFRNTIYF. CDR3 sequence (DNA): TGTGCTAGCAGCCCCCCGGGGTTTAGAAACACCATATATTTT.

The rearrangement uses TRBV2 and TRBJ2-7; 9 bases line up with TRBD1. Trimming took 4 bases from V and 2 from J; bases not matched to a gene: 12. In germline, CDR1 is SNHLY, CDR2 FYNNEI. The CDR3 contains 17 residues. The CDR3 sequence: CASSGRTGATLTYEQYF. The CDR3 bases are TGTGCCAGCAGTGGTAGGACAGGGGCCACTTTAACCTACGAGCAGTACTTC.

CDR3 bases: TGTGCCTGGAGTGGAAACACCATATATTTT. It translates to CAWSGNTIYF. The rearrangement links TRBV30 to TRBJ1-3, with D unresolved. CDR1 and CDR2 (germline): GTSNPN, SVGIG (reference sequence). The CDR3 extends over 10 amino acids. V lost 1 base and J 5 bases, leaving 0 bases between the germline ends.

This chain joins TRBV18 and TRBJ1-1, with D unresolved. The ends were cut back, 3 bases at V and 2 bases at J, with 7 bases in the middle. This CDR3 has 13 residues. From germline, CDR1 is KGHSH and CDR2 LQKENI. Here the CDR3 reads CASSPQTNTEAFF. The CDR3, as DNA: TGTGCCAGCTCACCGCAAACTAACACTGAAGCTTTCTTT.

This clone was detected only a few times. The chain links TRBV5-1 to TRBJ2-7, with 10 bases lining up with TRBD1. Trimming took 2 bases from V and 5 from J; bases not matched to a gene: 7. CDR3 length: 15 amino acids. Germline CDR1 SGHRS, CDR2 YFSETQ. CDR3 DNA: TGCGCCAGCAGCTTAGGGACAGGGGAGCAAAACGAGCAGTACTTC. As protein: CASSLGTGEQNEQYF.

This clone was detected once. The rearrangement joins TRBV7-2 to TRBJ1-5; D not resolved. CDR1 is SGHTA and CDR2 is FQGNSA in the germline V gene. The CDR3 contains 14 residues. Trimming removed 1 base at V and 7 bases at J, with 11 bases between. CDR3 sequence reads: CASSLDAGFQPQHF. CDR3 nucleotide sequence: TGTGCCAGCAGCTTAGACGCGGGTTTCCAGCCCCAGCATTTT.

Written as DNA, the CDR3 is TGTGCCTGGAGTAAGGACAGGCTGAACACTGAAGCTTTCTTT. This translates into CAWSKDRLNTEAFF. The chain links TRBV30 to TRBJ1-1; TRBD1 aligns across 7 bases. The length of the CDR3 is 14 residues. With V trimmed by 2 bases and J by 0 bases, 3 bases remained unmatched. Germline CDR1 reads GTSNPN; CDR2 reads SVGIG (reference sequence).

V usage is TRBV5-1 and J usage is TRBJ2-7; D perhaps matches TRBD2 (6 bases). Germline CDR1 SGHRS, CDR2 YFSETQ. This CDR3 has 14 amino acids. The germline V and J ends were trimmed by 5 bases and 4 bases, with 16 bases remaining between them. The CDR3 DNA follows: TGCGCCAGCAGGTCGGGGGTCTTAACTTACGAGCAGTACTTC. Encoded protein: CASRSGVLTYEQYF.

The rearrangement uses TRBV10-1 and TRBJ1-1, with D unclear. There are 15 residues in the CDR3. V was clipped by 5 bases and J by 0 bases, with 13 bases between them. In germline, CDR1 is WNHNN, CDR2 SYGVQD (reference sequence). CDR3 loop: CASSNEGGMNTEAFF. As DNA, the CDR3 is TGCGCCAGCAGTAACGAGGGAGGGATGAACACTGAAGCTTTCTTT.

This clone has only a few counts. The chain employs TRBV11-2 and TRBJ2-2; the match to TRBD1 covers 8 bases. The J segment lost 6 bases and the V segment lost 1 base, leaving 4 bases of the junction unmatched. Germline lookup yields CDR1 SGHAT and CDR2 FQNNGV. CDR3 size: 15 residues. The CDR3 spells CASSLAGQGSGELFF. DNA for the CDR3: TGTGCCAGCAGCTTAGCAGGACAGGGTTCCGGGGAGCTGTTTTTT. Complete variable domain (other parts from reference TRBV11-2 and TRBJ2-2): EAGVAQSPRYKIIEKRQSVAFWCNPISGHATLYWYQQILGQGPKLLIQFQNNGVVDDSQLPKDRFSAERLKGVDSTLKIQPAKLEDSAVYLCASSLAGQGSGELFFGEGSRLTVL.

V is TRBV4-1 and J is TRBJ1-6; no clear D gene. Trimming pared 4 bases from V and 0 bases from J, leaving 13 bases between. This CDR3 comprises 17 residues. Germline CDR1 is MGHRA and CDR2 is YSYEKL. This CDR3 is CASSRGKAVSYNSPLHF. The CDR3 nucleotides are TGCGCCAGCAGCCGCGGAAAGGCTGTCTCCTATAATTCACCCCTCCACTTT.

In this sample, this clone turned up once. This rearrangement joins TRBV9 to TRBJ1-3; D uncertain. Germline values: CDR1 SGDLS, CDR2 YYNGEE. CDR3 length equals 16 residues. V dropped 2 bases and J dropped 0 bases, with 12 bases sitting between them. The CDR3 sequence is CASSVSTLSSGNTIYF. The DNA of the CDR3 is TGTGCCAGCAGCGTCAGTACTTTGAGCTCTGGAAACACCATATATTTT. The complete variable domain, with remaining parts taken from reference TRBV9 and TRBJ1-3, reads DSGVTQTPKHLITATGQRVTLRCSPRSGDLSVYWYQQSLDQGLQFLIQYYNGEERAKGNILERFSAQQFPDLHSELNLSSLELGDSALYFCASSVSTLSSGNTIYFGEGSWLTVV.

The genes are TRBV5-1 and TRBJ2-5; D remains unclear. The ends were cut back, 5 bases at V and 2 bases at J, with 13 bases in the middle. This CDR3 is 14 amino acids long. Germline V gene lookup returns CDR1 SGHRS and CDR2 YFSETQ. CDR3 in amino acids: CASRPLGRQETQYF. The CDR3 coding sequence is TGCGCCAGCAGACCCCTCGGACGGCAAGAGACCCAGTACTTC.

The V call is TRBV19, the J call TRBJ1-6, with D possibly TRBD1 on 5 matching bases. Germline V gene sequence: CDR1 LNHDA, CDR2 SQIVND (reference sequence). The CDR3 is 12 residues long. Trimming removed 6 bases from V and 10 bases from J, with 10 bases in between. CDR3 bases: TGTGCCAGTAGCGACAGAGGCTCACCCCTCCACTTT. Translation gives CASSDRGSPLHF.

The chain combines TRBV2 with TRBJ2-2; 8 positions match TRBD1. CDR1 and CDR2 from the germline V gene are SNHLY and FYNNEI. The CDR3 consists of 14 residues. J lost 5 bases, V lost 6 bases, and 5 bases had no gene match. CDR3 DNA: TGTGCCAGCAGAACGACAGGGGAAACCGGGGAGCTGTTTTTT. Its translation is CASRTTGETGELFF.

CDR3 protein: CASSPSGQYYSNQPQHF. CDR3 DNA sequence: TGTGCCAGCAGCCCGTCGGGTCAGTACTATAGCAATCAGCCCCAGCATTTT. The chain couples TRBV5-6 to TRBJ1-5, with unresolved D. Germline CDR1 and CDR2: SGHDT and YYEEEE. V was pared by 4 bases and J by 0 bases, with 17 bases between. CDR3 length equals 17 residues.

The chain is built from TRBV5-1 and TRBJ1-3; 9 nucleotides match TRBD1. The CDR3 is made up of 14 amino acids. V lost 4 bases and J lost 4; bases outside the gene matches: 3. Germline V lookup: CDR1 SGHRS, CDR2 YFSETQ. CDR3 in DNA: TGCGCCAGCAGCCCGGGGACAGGGGGAAACACCATATATTTT. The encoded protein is CASSPGTGGNTIYF.

CDR3 coding DNA: TGTGCCATCAGTGATCGGGGACAGGATAGCAATCAGCCCCAGCATTTT. It encodes CAISDRGQDSNQPQHF. This chain joins TRBV10-3 and TRBJ1-5; TRBD1 aligns across 8 bases. Looked up from germline, CDR1 is ENHRY and CDR2 is SYGVKD. After removal of 3 bases from V and 0 bases from J, the junction contained 4 bases not matched to a gene. The CDR3 length is 16 residues.

The CDR3 reads CSVVEGSSNQPQHF. CDR3 bases: TGCAGCGTTGTAGAGGGATCTAGCAATCAGCCCCAGCATTTT. The chain couples TRBV29-1 to TRBJ1-5, with no clear D. The V gene's germline CDR1 is SQVTM and CDR2 ANQGSEA. With 4 bases removed from V and 0 bases from J, the gap between germline ends came to 10 bases. The CDR3 consists of 14 residues.

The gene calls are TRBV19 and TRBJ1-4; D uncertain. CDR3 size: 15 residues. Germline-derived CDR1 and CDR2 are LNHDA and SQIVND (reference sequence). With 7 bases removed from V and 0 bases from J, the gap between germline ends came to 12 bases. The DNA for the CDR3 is TGTGCCAGTATGAGACGCCTCACAACTAATGAAAAACTGTTTTTT. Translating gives CASMRRLTTNEKLFF.